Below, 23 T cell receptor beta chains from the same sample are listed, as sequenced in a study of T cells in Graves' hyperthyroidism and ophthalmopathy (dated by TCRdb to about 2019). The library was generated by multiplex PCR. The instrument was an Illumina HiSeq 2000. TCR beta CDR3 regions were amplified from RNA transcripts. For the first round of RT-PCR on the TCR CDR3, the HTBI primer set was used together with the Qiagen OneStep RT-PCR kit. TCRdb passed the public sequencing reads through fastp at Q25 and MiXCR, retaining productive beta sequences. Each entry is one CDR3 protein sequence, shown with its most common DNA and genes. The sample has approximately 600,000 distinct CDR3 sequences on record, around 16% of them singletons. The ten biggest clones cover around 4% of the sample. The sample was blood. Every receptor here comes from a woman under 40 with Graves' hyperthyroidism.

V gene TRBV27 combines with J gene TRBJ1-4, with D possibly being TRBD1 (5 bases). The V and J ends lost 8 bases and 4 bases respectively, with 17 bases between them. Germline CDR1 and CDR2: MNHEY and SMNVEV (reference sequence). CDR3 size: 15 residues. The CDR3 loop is CASRGGISVNEKLFF. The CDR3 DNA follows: TGTGCCAGCCGTGGGGGGATCAGCGTTAATGAAAAACTGTTTTTT.

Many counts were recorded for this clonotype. CDR3 bases: TGCGCCAGCAGCCATTGGGGAGGGTCCACCTACGAGCAGTACTTC. Translated, it gives CASSHWGGSTYEQYF. V is TRBV4-1 and J is TRBJ2-7; TRBD2 aligns across 7 bases. The germline V gene has CDR1 MGHRA and CDR2 YSYEKL. Trimming cost V 3 bases and J 2 bases; bases outside gene matches: 7. CDR3 length: 15 residues.

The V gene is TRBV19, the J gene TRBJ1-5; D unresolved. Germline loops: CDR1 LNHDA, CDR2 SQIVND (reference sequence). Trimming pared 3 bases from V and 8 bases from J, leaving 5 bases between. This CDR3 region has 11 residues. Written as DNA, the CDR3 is TGTGCCAGTAGTATGGGGAAGCCCCAGCATTTT. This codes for CASSMGKPQHF.

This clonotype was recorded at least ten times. CDR3 in amino acids: CAISETARVNEQFF. CDR3 nucleotides: TGTGCCATCAGTGAGACCGCGAGGGTAAATGAGCAGTTCTTC. V is TRBV10-3 and J is TRBJ2-1; D is possibly TRBD2 (5 bases). Trimming took off 2 bases at V and 7 bases at J, with 12 bases between the two ends. The length of the CDR3 is 14 residues. Germline CDR1 is ENHRY and CDR2 is SYGVKD.

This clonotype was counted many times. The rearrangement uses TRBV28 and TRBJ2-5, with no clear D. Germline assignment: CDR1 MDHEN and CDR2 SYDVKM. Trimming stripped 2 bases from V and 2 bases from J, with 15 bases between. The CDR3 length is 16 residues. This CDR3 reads CASSLPHPREQETQYF. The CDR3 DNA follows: TGTGCCAGCAGTTTACCGCATCCACGAGAACAAGAGACCCAGTACTTC.

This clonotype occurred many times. CDR3 bases: TGTGCCAGCCAGGACGGAATTAGCTCCTACGAGCAGTACTTC. Translated, it gives CASQDGISSYEQYF. The chain recombines TRBV27 with TRBJ2-7; D is undetermined. CDR3 length: 14 amino acids. Trimming stripped 8 bases from V and 0 bases from J, with 14 bases between. Germline V gene lookup returns CDR1 MNHEY and CDR2 SMNVEV (reference sequence).

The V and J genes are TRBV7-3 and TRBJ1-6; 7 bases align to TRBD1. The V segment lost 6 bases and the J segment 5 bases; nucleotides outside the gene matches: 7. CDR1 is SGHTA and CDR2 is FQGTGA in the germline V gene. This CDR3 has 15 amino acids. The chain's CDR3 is CASRNTDRDNSPLHF. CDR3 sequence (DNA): TGTGCCAGCAGAAACACCGACAGGGATAATTCACCCCTCCACTTT.

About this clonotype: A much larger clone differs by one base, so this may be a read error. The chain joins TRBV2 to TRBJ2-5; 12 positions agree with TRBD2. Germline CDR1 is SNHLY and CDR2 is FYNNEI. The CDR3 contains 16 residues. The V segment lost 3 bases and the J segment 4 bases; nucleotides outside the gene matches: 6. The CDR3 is CASSDGLAGWPETQYF. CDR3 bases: TGTGCCAGCAGTGATGGACTAGCGGGATGGCCAGAGACCCAGTACTTC.

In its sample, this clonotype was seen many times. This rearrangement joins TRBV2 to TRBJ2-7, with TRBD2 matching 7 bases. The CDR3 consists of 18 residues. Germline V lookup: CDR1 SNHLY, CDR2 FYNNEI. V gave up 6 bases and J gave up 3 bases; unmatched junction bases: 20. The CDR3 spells CASRATGWLGGSSYEQYF. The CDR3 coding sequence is TGTGCCAGCAGGGCTACCGGCTGGTTAGGCGGGAGTAGCTACGAGCAGTACTTC.

This CDR3 reads CASSINHGPYGYTF. The CDR3 DNA is TGTGCCAGTAGTATAAACCACGGACCTTATGGCTACACCTTC. The V and J genes are TRBV19 and TRBJ1-2; D remains unclear. Germline CDR1 is LNHDA and CDR2 is SQIVND (reference sequence). The CDR3 covers 14 residues. Trimming pared 2 bases from V and 5 bases from J, leaving 12 bases between.

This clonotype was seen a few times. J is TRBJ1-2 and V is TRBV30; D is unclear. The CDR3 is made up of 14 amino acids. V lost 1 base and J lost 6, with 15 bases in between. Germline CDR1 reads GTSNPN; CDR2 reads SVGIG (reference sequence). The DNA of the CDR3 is TGTGCCTGGAGTGCGGCTAATCAGTGGGATGGCTACACCTTC. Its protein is CAWSAANQWDGYTF.

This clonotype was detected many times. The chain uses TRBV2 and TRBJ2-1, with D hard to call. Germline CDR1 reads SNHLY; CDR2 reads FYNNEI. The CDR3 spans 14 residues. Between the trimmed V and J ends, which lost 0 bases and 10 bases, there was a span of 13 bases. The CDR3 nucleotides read TGTGCCAGCAGTGAAGCGGGGTGGGTGGGAGAGCAGTTCTTC. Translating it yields CASSEAGWVGEQFF. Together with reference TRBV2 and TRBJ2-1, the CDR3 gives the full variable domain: EPEVTQTPSHQVTQMGQEVILRCVPISNHLYFYWYRQILGQKVEFLVSFYNNEISEKSEIFDDQFSVERPDGSNFTLKIRSTKLEDSAMYFCASSEAGWVGEQFFGPGTRLTVL.

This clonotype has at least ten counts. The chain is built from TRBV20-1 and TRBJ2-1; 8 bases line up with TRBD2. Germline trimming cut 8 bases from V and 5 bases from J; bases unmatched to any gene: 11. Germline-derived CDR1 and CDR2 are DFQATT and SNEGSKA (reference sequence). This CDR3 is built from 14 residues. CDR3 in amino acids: CSTQAGVNDNEQFF. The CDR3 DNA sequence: TGCAGTACCCAAGCGGGAGTAAACGACAATGAGCAGTTCTTC.

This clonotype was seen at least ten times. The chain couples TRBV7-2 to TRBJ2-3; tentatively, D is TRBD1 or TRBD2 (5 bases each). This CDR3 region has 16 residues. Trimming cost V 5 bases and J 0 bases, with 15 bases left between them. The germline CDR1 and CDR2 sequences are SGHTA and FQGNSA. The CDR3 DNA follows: TGTGCCAGCAGCCCCCTAGTCGGGGCTAGCACAGATACGCAGTATTTT. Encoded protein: CASSPLVGASTDTQYF. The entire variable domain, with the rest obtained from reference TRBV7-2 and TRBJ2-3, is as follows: GAGVSQSPSNKVTEKGKDVELRCDPISGHTALYWYRQSLGQGLEFLIYFQGNSAPDKSGLPSDRFSAERTGGSVSTLTIQRTQQEDSAVYLCASSPLVGASTDTQYFGPGTRLTVL.

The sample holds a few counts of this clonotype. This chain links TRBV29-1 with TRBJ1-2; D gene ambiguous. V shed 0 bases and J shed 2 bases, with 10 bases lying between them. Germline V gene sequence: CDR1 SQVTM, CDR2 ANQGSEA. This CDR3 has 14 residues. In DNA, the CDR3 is TGCAGCGTTGAAGATCCCACACCAAACTATGGCTACACCTTC. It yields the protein CSVEDPTPNYGYTF.

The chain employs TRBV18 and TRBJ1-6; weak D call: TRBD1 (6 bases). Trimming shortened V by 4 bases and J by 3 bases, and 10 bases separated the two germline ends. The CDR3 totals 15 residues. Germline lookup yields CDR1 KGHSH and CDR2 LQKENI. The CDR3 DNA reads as TGTGCCAGCTCACACGAGGACAGCTATAATTCACCCCTCCACTTT. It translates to CASSHEDSYNSPLHF.

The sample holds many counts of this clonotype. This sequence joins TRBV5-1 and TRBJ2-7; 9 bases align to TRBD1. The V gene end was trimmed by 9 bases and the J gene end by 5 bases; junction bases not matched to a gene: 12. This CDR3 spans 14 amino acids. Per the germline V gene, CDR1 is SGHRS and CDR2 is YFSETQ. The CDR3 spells CATAVGDRVDEQYF. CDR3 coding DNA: TGCGCCACCGCAGTGGGGGACAGGGTTGACGAGCAGTACTTC.

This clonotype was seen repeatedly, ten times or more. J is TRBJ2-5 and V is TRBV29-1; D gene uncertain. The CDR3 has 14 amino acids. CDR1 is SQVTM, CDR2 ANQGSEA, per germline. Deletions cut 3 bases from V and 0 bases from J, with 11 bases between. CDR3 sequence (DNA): TGCAGCGTTGATATGTCAGGCTACCAAGAGACCCAGTACTTC. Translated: CSVDMSGYQETQYF.

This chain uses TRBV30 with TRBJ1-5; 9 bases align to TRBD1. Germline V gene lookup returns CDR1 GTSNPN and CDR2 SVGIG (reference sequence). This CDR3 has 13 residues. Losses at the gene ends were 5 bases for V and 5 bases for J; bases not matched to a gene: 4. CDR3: CAWGGQGHQPQHF. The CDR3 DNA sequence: TGTGCCTGGGGTGGACAGGGGCATCAGCCCCAGCATTTT.

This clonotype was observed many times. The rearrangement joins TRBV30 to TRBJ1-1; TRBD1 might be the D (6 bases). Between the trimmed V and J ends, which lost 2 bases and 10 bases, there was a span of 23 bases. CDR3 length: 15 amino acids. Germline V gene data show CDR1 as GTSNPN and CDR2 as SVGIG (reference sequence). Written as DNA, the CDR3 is TGTGCCTGGAGTCCAACGGACAGCGGCGTGATTTTAGCTTTCTTT. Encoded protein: CAWSPTDSGVILAFF.

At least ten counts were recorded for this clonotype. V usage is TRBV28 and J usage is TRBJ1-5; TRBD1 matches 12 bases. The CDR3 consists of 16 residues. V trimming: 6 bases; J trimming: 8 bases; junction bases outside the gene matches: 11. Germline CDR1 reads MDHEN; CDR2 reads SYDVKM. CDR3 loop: CASRGRDRGRIKPQHF. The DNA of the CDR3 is TGTGCCAGCAGGGGCCGGGACAGGGGGCGGATCAAGCCCCAGCATTTT.

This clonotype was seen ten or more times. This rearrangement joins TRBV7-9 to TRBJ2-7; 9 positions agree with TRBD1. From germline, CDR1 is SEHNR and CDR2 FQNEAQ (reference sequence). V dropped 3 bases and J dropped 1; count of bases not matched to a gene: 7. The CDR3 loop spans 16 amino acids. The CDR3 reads CASSLKVGTGSYEQYF. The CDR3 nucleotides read TGTGCCAGCAGCTTGAAAGTCGGGACAGGGTCCTACGAGCAGTACTTC.

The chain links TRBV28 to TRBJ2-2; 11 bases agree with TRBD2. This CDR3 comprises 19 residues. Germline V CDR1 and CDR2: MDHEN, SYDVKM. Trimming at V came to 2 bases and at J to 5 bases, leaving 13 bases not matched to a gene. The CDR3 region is CASSLPGLAEGAYTGELFF. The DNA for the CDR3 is TGTGCCAGCAGTTTACCGGGACTAGCGGAGGGAGCTTATACCGGGGAGCTGTTTTTT.